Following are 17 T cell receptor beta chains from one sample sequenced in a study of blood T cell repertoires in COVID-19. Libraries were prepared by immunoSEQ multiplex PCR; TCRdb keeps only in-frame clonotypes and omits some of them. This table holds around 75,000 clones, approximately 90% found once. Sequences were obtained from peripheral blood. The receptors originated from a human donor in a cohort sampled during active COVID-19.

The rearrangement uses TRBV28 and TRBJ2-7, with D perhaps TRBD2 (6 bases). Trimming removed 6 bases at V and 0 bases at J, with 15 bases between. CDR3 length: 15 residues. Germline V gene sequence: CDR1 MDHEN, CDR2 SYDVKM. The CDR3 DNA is TGTGCCAGCAGGGGGCCTGGGAGGACCTCCTACGAGCAGTACTTC. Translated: CASRGPGRTSYEQYF.

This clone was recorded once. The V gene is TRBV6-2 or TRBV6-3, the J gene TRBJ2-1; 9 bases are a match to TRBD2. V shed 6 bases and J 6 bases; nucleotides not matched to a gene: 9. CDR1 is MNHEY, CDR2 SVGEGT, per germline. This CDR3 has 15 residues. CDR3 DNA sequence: TGTGCCAGCAGCCGTCGGACTAGCGAGGCCAATGAGCAGTTCTTC. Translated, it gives CASSRRTSEANEQFF.

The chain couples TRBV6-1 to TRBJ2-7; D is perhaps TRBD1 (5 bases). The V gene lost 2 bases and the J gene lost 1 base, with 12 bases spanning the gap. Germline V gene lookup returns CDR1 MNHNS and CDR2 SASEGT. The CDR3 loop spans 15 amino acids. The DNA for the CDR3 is TGTGCCAGCAGTGAATTGGGGCACAGGTCCTACGAGCAGTACGTC. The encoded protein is CASSELGHRSYEQYV.

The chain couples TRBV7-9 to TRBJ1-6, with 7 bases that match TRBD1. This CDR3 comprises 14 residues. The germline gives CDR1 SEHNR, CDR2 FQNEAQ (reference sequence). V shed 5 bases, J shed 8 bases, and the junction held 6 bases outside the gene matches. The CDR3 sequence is CASSLTGVDSPLHF. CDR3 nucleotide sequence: TGTGCCAGCAGCCTCACAGGGGTTGATTCACCCCTCCACTTT.

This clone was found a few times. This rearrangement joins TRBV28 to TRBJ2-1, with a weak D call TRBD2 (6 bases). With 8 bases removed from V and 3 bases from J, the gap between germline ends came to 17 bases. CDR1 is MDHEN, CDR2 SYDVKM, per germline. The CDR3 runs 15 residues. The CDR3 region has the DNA TGTGCCAGCGCGCGGGATGGATTGGGCTACAATGAGCAGTTCTTC. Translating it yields CASARDGLGYNEQFF.

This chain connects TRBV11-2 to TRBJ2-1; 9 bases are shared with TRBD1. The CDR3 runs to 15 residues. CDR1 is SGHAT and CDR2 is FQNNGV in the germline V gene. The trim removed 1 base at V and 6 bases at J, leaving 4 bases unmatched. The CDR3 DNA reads TGTGCCAGCAGCTTAGTGGGACAGGGATCCAATGAGCAGTTCTTC. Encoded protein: CASSLVGQGSNEQFF.

The CDR3 bases are TGTGCCAGCTCACCCACGGGAGCGGAAGAGACCCAGTACTTC. Its protein product is CASSPTGAEETQYF. The V gene is TRBV18, the J gene TRBJ2-5; D might be TRBD2 (6 bases). V was pared by 3 bases and J by 3 bases, with 11 bases between. The CDR3 is made up of 14 amino acids. CDR1 is KGHSH and CDR2 is LQKENI in the germline V gene.

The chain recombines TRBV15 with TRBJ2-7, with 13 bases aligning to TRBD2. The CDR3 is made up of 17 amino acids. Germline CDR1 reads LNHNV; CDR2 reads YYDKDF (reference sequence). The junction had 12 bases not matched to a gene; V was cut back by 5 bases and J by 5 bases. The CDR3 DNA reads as TGTGCCACCAGCCCCCGGGGTGGACTAGCGGGAGTTGACGAGCAGTACGTC. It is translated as CATSPRGGLAGVDEQYV.

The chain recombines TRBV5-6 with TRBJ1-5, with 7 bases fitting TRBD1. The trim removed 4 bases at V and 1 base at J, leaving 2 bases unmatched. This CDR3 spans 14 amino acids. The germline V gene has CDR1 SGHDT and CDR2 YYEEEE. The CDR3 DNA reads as TGTGCCAGCAGCCCGGGACAGAGCAATCAGCCCCAGCATTTT. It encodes CASSPGQSNQPQHF.

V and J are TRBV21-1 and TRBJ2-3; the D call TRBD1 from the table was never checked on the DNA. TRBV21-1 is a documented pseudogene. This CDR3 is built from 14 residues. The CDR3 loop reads CASLGDRLTDTQYF. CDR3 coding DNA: TGTGCCAGCCTCGGTGACAGGTTGACAGATACGCAGTATTTT.

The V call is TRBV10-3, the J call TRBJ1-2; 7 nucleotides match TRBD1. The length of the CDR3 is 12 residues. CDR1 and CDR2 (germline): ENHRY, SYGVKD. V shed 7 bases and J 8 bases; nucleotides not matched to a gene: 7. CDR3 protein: CAIKKQGEGYTF. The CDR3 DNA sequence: TGTGCCATCAAAAAGCAGGGGGAAGGCTACACCTTC.

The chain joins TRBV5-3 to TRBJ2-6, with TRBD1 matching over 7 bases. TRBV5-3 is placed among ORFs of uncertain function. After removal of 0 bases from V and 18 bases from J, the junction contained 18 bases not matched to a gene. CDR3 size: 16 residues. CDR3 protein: CARSLGGLGATGKTTF. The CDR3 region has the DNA TGTGCCAGAAGCTTGGGGGGTTTAGGAGCGACAGGGAAGACGACTTTC.

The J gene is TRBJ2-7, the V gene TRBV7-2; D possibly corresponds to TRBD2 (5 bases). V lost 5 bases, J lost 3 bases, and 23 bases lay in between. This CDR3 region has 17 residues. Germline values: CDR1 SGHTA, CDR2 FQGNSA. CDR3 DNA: TGTGCCAGCAGCCCCGAGCGGAGGCCCTCTTCTATCTACGAGCAGTACTTC. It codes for CASSPERRPSSIYEQYF. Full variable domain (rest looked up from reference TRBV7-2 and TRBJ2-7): GAGVSQSPSNKVTEKGKDVELRCDPISGHTALYWYRQSLGQGLEFLIYFQGNSAPDKSGLPSDRFSAERTGGSVSTLTIQRTQQEDSAVYLCASSPERRPSSIYEQYFGPGTRLTVT.

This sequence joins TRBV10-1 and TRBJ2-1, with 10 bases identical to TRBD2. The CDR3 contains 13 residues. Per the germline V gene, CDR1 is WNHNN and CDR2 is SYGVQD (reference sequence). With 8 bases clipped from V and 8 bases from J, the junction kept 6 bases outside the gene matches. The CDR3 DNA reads TGCGCCAGCGGCGGGACTAGCGTCCATGAGCAGTTCTTC. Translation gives CASGGTSVHEQFF.

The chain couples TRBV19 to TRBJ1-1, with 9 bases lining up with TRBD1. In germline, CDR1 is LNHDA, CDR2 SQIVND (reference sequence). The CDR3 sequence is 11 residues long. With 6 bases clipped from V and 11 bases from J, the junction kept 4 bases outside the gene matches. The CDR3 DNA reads TGTGCCAGTAGGACGGGACAGGGTGCTTTCTTT. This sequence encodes CASRTGQGAFF.

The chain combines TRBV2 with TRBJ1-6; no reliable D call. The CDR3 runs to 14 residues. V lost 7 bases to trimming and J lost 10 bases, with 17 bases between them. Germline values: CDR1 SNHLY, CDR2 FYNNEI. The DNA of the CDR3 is TGTGCCAGCATCTCACAACAGACCGCCTCACCCCTCCACTTT. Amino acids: CASISQQTASPLHF.

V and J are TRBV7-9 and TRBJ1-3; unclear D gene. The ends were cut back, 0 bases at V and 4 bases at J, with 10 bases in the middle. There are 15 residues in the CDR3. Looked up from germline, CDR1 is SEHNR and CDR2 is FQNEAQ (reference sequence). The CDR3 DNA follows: TGTGCCAGCAGCTTAGCGCCGGGGTTAGGAAACACCATATATTTT. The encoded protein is CASSLAPGLGNTIYF. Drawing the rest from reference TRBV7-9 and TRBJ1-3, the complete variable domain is DTGVSQNPRHKITKRGQNVTFRCDPISEHNRLYWYRQTLGQGPEFLTYFQNEAQLEKSRLLSDRFSAERPKGSFSTLEIQRTEQGDSAMYLCASSLAPGLGNTIYFGEGSWLTVV.